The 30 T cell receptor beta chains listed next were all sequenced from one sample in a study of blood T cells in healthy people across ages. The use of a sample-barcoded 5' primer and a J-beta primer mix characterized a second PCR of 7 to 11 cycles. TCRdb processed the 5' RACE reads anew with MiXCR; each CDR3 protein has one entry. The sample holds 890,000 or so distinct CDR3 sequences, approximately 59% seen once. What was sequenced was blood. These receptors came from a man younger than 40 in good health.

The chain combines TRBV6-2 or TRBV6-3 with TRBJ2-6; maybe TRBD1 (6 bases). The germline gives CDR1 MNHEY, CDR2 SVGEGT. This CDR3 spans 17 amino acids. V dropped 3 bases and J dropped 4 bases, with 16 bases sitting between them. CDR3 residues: CASSYYHTGTGANVLTF. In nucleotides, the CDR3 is TGTGCCAGCAGTTATTATCATACAGGGACCGGGGCCAACGTCCTGACTTTC.

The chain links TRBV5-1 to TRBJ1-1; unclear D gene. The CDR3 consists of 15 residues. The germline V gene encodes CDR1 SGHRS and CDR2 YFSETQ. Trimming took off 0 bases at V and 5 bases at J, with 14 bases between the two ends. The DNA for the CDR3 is TGCGCCAGCAGCTTGGCCGGGTCCCCGGGTACTGAAGCTTTCTTT. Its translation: CASSLAGSPGTEAFF. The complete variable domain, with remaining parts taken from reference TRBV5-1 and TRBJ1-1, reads KAGVTQTPRYLIKTRGQQVTLSCSPISGHRSVSWYQQTPGQGLQFLFEYFSETQRNKGNFPGRFSGRQFSNSRSEMNVSTLELGDSALYLCASSLAGSPGTEAFFGQGTRLTVV.

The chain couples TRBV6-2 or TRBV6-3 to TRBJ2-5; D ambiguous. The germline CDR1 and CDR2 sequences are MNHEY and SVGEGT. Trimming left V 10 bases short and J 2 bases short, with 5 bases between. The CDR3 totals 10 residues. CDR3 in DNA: TGTGCCATCGGACAAGAGACCCAGTACTTC. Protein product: CAIGQETQYF.

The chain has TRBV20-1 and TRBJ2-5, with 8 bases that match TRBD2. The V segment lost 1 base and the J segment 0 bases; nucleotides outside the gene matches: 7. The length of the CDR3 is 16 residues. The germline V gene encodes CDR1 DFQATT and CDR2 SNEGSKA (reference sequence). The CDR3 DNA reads TGCAGTGCTAGAGGTGGGCAGCGGGGGTACCAAGAGACCCAGTACTTC. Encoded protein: CSARGGQRGYQETQYF.

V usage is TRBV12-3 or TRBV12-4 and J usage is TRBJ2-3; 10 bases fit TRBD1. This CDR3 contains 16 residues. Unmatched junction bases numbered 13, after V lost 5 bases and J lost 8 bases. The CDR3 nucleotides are TGTGCCAGCAGTCGGACCGACAGGGGGCGCGAAGGTACGCAGTATTTT. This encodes CASSRTDRGREGTQYF.

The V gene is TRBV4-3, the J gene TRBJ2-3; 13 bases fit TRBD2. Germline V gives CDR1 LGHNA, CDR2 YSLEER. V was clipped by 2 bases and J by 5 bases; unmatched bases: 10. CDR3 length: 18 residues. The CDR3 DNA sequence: TGCGCCAGCAGCCAAACGAGGACTAGCGGGGGAGACGGAGATACGCAGTATTTT. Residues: CASSQTRTSGGDGDTQYF.

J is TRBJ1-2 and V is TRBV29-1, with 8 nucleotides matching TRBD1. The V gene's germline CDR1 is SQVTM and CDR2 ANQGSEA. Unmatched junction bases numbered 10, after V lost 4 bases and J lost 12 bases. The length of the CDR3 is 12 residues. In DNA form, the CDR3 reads TGCAGCGTTGGACAGGGGAAAGTTCGAGACACCTTC. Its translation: CSVGQGKVRDTF.

CDR3 amino acids: CASSQSRGTIYTDTQYF. The CDR3 coding sequence is TGCGCCAGCAGCCAATCGAGGGGGACTATTTACACAGATACGCAGTATTTT. The rearrangement joins TRBV4-3 to TRBJ2-3, with D possibly TRBD2 on 7 matching bases. CDR1 LGHNA and CDR2 YSLEER come from the germline V gene. The V end was cut by 2 bases, the J end by 2 bases, with 17 bases between. The CDR3 sequence is 17 residues long.

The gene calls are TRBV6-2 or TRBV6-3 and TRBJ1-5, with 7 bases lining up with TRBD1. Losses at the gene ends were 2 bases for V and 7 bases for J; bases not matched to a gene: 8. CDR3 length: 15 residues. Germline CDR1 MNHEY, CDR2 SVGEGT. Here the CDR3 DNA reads TGTGCCAGCAGTTACGGGACAGTTTATCAACAGCCCCAGCATTTT. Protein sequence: CASSYGTVYQQPQHF.

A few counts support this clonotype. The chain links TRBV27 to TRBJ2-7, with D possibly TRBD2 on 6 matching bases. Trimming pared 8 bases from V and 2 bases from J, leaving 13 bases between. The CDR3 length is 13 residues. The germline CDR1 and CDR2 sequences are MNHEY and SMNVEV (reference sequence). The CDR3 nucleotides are TGTGCCAGCGGATTACGGGGGACCTACGAGCAGTACTTC. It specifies CASGLRGTYEQYF.

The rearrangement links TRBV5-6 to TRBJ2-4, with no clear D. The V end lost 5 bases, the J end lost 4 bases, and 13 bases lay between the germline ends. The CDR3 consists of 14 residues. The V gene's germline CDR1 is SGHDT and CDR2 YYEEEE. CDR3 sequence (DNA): TGTGCCAGCAGACGCGCGCTCCAGAAAAACATTCAGTACTTC. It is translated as CASRRALQKNIQYF. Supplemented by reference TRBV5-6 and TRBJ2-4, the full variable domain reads DAGVTQSPTHLIKTRGQQVTLRCSPKSGHDTVSWYQQALGQGPQFIFQYYEEEERQRGNFPDRFSGHQFPNYSSELNVNALLLGDSALYLCASRRALQKNIQYFGAGTRLSVL.

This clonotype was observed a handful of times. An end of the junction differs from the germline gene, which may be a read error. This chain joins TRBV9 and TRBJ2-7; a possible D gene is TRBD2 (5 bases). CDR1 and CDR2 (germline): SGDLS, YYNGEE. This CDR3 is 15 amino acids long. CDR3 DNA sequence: TGTGCTAGCAGCCCCCGAGCCAGCGACTATTACGAGCAGTACTTC. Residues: CASSPRASDYYEQYF.

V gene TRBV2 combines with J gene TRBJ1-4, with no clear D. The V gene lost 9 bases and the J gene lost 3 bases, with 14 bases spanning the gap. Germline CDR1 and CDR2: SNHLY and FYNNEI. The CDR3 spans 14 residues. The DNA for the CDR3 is TGTGCCAGTTTGGGTACAGCAGCTAATGAAAAACTGTTTTTT. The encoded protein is CASLGTAANEKLFF.

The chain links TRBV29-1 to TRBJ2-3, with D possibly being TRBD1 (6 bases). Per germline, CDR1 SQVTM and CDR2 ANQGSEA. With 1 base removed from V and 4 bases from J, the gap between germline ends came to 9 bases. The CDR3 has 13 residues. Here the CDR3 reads CSVEGTAADTQYF. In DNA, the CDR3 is TGCAGCGTTGAAGGGACAGCGGCAGATACGCAGTATTTT.

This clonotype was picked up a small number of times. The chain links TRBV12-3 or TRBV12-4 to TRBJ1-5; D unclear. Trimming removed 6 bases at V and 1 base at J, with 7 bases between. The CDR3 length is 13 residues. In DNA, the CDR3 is TGTGCCAGCAGAGGTGGGAGCAATCAGCCCCAGCATTTT. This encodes CASRGGSNQPQHF.

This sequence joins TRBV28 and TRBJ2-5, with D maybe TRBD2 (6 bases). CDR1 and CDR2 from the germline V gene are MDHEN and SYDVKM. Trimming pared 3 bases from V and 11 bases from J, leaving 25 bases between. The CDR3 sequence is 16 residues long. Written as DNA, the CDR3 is TGTGCCAGCAGTTTTCCCCGAAGGACGCCTCCCCGGGAGCAGTACTTC. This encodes CASSFPRRTPPREQYF.

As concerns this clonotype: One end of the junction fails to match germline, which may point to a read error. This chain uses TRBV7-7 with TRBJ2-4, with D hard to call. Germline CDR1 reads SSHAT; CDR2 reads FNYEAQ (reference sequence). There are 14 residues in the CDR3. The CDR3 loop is CASSLPEAKNIQYF. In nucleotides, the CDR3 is TGTGCTAGCAGCTTACCAGAAGCCAAAAACATTCAGTACTTC.

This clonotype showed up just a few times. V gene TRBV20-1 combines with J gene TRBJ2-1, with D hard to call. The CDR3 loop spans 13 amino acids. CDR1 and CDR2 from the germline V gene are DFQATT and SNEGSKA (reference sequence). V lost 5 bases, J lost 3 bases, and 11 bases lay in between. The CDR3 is CSAARGFYNEQFF. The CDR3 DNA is TGCAGTGCTGCGAGAGGTTTCTACAATGAGCAGTTCTTC.

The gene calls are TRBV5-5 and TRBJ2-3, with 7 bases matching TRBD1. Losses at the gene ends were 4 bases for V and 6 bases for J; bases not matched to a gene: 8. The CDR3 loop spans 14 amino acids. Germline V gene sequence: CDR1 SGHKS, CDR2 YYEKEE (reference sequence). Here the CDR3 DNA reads TGTGCCAGCAGCCTGGGGGACAGCAGGGATACGCAGTATTTT. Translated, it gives CASSLGDSRDTQYF. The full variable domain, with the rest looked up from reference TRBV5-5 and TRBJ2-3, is DAGVTQSPTHLIKTRGQQVTLRCSPISGHKSVSWYQQVLGQGPQFIFQYYEKEERGRGNFPDRFSARQFPNYSSELNVNALLLGDSALYLCASSLGDSRDTQYFGPGTRLTVL.

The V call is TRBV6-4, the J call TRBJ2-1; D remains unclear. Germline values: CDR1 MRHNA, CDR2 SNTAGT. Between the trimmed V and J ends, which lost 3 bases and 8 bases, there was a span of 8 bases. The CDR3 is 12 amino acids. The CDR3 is CASSESRDEQFF. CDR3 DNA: TGTGCCAGCAGTGAGTCCCGGGATGAGCAGTTCTTC.

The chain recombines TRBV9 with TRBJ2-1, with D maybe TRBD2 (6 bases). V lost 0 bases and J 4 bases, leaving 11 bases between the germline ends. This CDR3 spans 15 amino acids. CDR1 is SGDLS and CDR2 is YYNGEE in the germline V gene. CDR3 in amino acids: CASSVAGEEYNEQFF. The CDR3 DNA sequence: TGTGCCAGCAGCGTAGCGGGGGAAGAGTACAATGAGCAGTTCTTC.

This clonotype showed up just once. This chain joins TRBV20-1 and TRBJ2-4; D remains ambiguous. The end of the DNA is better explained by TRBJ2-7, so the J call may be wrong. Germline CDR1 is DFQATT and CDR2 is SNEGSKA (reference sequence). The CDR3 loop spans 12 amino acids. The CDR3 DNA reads TGCAGTGCTAGCGCCTCCGCATACGAGCAGTACTTC. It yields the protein CSASASAYEQYF.

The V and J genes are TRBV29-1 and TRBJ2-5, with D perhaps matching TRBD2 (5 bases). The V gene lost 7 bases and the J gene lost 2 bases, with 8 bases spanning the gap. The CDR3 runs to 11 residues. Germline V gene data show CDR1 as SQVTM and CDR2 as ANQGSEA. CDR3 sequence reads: CSAQRQETQYF. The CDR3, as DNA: TGCAGCGCCCAGCGGCAAGAGACCCAGTACTTC.

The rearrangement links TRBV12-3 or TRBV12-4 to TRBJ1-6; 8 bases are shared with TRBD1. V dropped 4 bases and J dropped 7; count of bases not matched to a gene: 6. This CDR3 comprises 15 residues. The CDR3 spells CASSSQGAANSPLHF. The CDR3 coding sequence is TGTGCCAGCAGTTCCCAGGGGGCGGCGAATTCACCCCTCCACTTT.

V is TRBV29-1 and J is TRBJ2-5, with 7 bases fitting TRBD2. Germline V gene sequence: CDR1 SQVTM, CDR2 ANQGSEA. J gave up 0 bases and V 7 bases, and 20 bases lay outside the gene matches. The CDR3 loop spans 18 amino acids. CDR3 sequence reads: CSGSFRKSGVKNQETQYF. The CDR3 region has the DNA TGCAGCGGATCCTTTAGGAAAAGCGGGGTGAAAAACCAAGAGACCCAGTACTTC.

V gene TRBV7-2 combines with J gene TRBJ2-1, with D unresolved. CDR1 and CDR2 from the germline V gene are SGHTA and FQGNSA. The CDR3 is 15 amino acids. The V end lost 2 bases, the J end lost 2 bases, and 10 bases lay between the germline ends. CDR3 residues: CASSLSERPYNEQFF. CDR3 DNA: TGTGCCAGCAGCTTATCGGAACGCCCCTACAATGAGCAGTTCTTC.

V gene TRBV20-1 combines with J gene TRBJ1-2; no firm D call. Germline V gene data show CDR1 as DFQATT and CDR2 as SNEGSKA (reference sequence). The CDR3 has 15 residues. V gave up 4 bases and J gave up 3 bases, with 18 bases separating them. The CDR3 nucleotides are TGCAGTGCTAAATCAACCCGTGCGCCGCACTATGGCTACACCTTC. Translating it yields CSAKSTRAPHYGYTF.

CDR3 DNA sequence: TGTGCCAGCAGCACCGGACAGGGCAGACAGCCCCAGCATTTT. Translation gives CASSTGQGRQPQHF. The chain has TRBV7-2 and TRBJ1-5; 8 bases fit TRBD1. The V and J ends lost 5 bases and 7 bases, in that order; junction bases with no gene match: 7. This CDR3 has 14 amino acids. CDR1 and CDR2 from the germline V gene are SGHTA and FQGNSA.

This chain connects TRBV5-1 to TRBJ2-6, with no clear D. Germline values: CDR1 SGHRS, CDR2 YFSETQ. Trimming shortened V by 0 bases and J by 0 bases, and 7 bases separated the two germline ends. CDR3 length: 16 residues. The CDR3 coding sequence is TGCGCCAGCAGCTTGGGAATTGACTCTGGGGCCAACGTCCTGACTTTC. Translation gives CASSLGIDSGANVLTF.

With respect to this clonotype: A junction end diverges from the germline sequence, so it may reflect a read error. Written as DNA, the CDR3 is TGTGCCAGTAGCGTAGGTCTGGGTGGGGGAACTGGGGCCAACGTCCTGACTTTC. It translates to CASSVGLGGGTGANVLTF. The V call is TRBV9, the J call TRBJ2-6, with D perhaps given as TRBD1 or TRBD2 (5 bases each). Germline lookup yields CDR1 SGDLS and CDR2 YYNGEE. The CDR3 loop spans 18 amino acids.